The 31 T cell receptor beta chains in this list originate from one sample, sequenced in a study of blood T cell repertoires in COVID-19. The data were produced by immunoSEQ multiplex PCR, yet TCRdb's version contains in-frame clones alone and is incomplete. The repertoire includes 130,000 to 150,000 clones, 84% of them detected once, and less than 6% sits in the top ten. The sequencing sample was made of PBMCs or T cells enriched from blood (not recorded which). Receptors were obtained from a woman in her forties or fifties who had been exposed to COVID-19.

The chain couples TRBV30 to TRBJ1-2; D remains unclear. This CDR3 has 12 amino acids. V was shortened by 4 bases and J by 6 bases, with 12 bases between the two germline ends. Germline CDR1 and CDR2: GTSNPN and SVGIG (reference sequence). Here the CDR3 DNA reads TGTGCCTGGAATGAGCTAGGCCATGGCTACACCTTC. As protein: CAWNELGHGYTF. The full variable domain, completed using reference TRBV30 and TRBJ1-2, is SQTIHQWPATLVQPVGSPLSLECTVEGTSNPNLYWYRQAAGRGLQLLFYSVGIGQISSEVPQNLSASRPQDRQFILSSKKLLLSDSGFYLCAWNELGHGYTFGSGTRLTVV.

The chain combines TRBV30 with TRBJ1-3, with 7 positions matching TRBD1. Trimming at V came to 1 base and at J to 4 bases, leaving 4 bases not matched to a gene. The CDR3 is 14 amino acids. Germline V gene sequence: CDR1 GTSNPN, CDR2 SVGIG (reference sequence). In nucleotides, the CDR3 is TGTGCCTGGAGTGGAGACAGGGTCGGAAACACCATATATTTT. Translated: CAWSGDRVGNTIYF.

The V call is TRBV4-1, the J call TRBJ1-1; TRBD1 is a possible D gene (5 bases). This CDR3 is built from 19 residues. V was shortened by 0 bases and J by 4 bases, with 24 bases between the two germline ends. The germline CDR1 and CDR2 sequences are MGHRA and YSYEKL. The CDR3 region is CASSQETGGGLGRVTEAFF. CDR3 DNA sequence: TGCGCCAGCAGCCAAGAGACTGGCGGGGGACTGGGGAGGGTCACTGAAGCTTTCTTT.

This chain joins TRBV19 and TRBJ1-6; D perhaps matches TRBD1 (5 bases). The CDR3 loop spans 18 amino acids. V lost 5 bases and J 6 bases, leaving 23 bases between the germline ends. Per the germline V gene, CDR1 is LNHDA and CDR2 is SQIVND (reference sequence). The CDR3 spells CASSPPPVGVGGNSPLHF. For the CDR3, the DNA is TGTGCCAGTAGTCCCCCCCCGGTGGGGGTCGGGGGTAATTCACCCCTCCACTTT. The full variable domain, its missing parts supplied by reference TRBV19 and TRBJ1-6, is DGGITQSPKYLFRKEGQNVTLSCEQNLNHDAMYWYRQDPGQGLRLIYYSQIVNDFQKGDIAEGYSVSREKKESFPLTVTSAQKNPTAFYLCASSPPPVGVGGNSPLHFGNGTRLTVT.

This chain connects TRBV5-6 to TRBJ1-2; 7 bases map to TRBD1. Germline CDR1 and CDR2: SGHDT and YYEEEE. CDR3 length: 16 amino acids. With V trimmed by 4 bases and J by 0 bases, 9 bases remained unmatched. The CDR3 reads CASSPLQGFPNYGYTF. The CDR3, as DNA: TGTGCCAGCAGCCCATTACAGGGGTTCCCTAACTATGGCTACACCTTC.

The chain combines TRBV2 with TRBJ1-1; D not resolved. Trimming shortened V by 4 bases and J by 1 base, and 10 bases separated the two germline ends. The CDR3 is 14 amino acids. The V gene's germline CDR1 is SNHLY and CDR2 FYNNEI. Here the CDR3 reads CASSGRGTNTEAFF. The DNA of the CDR3 is TGTGCCAGCAGTGGTCGGGGAACGAACACTGAAGCTTTCTTT.

The genes are TRBV10-2 and TRBJ2-3; TRBD2 matches at 15 bases. CDR3 size: 14 residues. CDR1 is WSHSY, CDR2 SAAADI, per germline. The ends lost 6 bases at V and 5 bases at J; junction bases unmatched: 0. The CDR3 sequence: CASRGLAGGDTQYF. As DNA, the CDR3 is TGCGCCAGCAGGGGACTAGCGGGAGGAGATACGCAGTATTTT.

V and J are TRBV3-1 (or the pseudogene TRBV3-2) and TRBJ1-4; a possible D gene is TRBD1 (5 bases). V lost 5 bases and J lost 7, with 17 bases in between. In germline, CDR1 is LGHDT, CDR2 YNNKEL (reference sequence). The CDR3 runs 15 residues. The CDR3 bases are TGTGCCAGCAGCTTACGGGCAAGGGGAAGTGAAAAACTGTTTTTT. It codes for CASSLRARGSEKLFF.

The J gene is TRBJ1-1, the V gene TRBV27, with 8 bases that match TRBD1. Trimming at V came to 3 bases and at J to 7 bases, leaving 4 bases not matched to a gene. From germline, CDR1 is MNHEY and CDR2 SMNVEV (reference sequence). The length of the CDR3 is 13 residues. The CDR3 region is CASSLRDRGEAFF. The CDR3 bases are TGTGCCAGCAGTTTGCGCGACAGGGGTGAAGCTTTCTTT.

Here the CDR3 DNA reads TGTGCCAGCAGCGGGCAGGGGATAGGGAACACTGAAGCTTTCTTT. Amino acid sequence: CASSGQGIGNTEAFF. The chain uses TRBV9 and TRBJ1-1, with D perhaps TRBD1 (6 bases). The CDR3 is 15 residues long. Per the germline V gene, CDR1 is SGDLS and CDR2 is YYNGEE. V lost 3 bases and J 1 base, leaving 13 bases between the germline ends.

CDR3 bases: TGTGCCACCAGCTCAGGGGCTGGCACAGATACGCAGTATTTT. Protein sequence: CATSSGAGTDTQYF. The rearrangement links TRBV15 to TRBJ2-3, with D possibly TRBD1 on 6 matching bases. The CDR3 has 14 amino acids. CDR1 is LNHNV and CDR2 is YYDKDF in the germline V gene (reference sequence). Trimming took 5 bases from V and 1 from J, leaving 10 bases between them.

This clone came up once. The chain recombines TRBV6-2 or TRBV6-3 with TRBJ2-1; D gene ambiguous. The V end lost 6 bases, the J end lost 4 bases, and 22 bases lay between the germline ends. Per germline, CDR1 MNHEY and CDR2 SVGEGT. The CDR3 spans 17 residues. The CDR3 here is CASSPNGIAPVYNEQFF. For the CDR3, the DNA is TGTGCCAGCAGCCCGAATGGAATAGCCCCTGTATACAATGAGCAGTTCTTC.

This rearrangement joins TRBV7-8 to TRBJ2-2, with 13 bases identical to TRBD2. With V trimmed by 5 bases and J by 1 base, 1 base remained unmatched. Germline-derived CDR1 and CDR2 are SGHVS and FQNEAQ. The CDR3 contains 16 residues. The CDR3 bases are TGTGCCAGCAGCCGACTAGCGGGAGGGAACACCGGGGAGCTGTTTTTT. It encodes CASSRLAGGNTGELFF.

The chain combines TRBV28 with TRBJ1-4, with TRBD1 identical over 8 bases. The CDR3 runs to 14 residues. Germline CDR1 is MDHEN and CDR2 is SYDVKM. Unmatched junction bases numbered 7, after V lost 6 bases and J lost 7 bases. The CDR3, as DNA: TGTGCCAGCAGCCTAACCGGGACAGGTGAAAAACTGTTTTTT. As protein: CASSLTGTGEKLFF.

The chain uses TRBV19 and TRBJ1-1, with a weak D call TRBD1 (5 bases). The CDR3 length is 17 residues. Germline values: CDR1 LNHDA, CDR2 SQIVND (reference sequence). V shed 7 bases and J shed 11 bases, with 32 bases lying between them. The CDR3 coding sequence is TGTGCCAGTATGGCCCCCGGGGGTGGGCACGAGTACGGGGTTGCTTTCTTT. Translated: CASMAPGGGHEYGVAFF.

This chain uses TRBV6-2 or TRBV6-3 with TRBJ2-1, with D possibly TRBD2 on 5 matching bases. Germline V CDR1 and CDR2: MNHEY, SVGEGT. V shed 1 base and J shed 2 bases, with 12 bases lying between them. The CDR3 loop spans 16 amino acids. This chain's CDR3 is CASSYFVAGTYNEQFF. In DNA form, the CDR3 reads TGTGCCAGCAGTTACTTCGTTGCGGGTACCTACAATGAGCAGTTCTTC.

The rearrangement links TRBV5-6 to TRBJ2-1; TRBD2 matches 8 bases. The V segment lost 4 bases and the J segment 1 base; nucleotides outside the gene matches: 10. This CDR3 is 17 amino acids long. CDR1 SGHDT and CDR2 YYEEEE come from the germline V gene. In DNA form, the CDR3 reads TGTGCCAGCAGCGCTGAAGGACTAGCCCGATCCTACAATGAGCAGTTCTTC. Its protein is CASSAEGLARSYNEQFF.

This chain uses TRBV27 with TRBJ1-2; 9 bases match TRBD1. V lost 5 bases and J lost 4; bases outside the gene matches: 5. The germline V gene encodes CDR1 MNHEY and CDR2 SMNVEV (reference sequence). The CDR3 has 14 amino acids. CDR3 sequence reads: CASSRQGVGYGYTF. CDR3 DNA: TGTGCCAGCAGTCGACAGGGGGTAGGCTATGGCTACACCTTC.

The chain has TRBV6-1 and TRBJ2-7; possible D gene TRBD1, 5 bases. The CDR3 totals 14 residues. The germline V and J ends were trimmed by 2 bases and 2 bases, with 10 bases remaining between them. Germline-derived CDR1 and CDR2 are MNHNS and SASEGT. In DNA form, the CDR3 reads TGTGCCAGCAGTGAAATAGGGGTCGCCTACGAGCAGTACTTC. It translates to CASSEIGVAYEQYF.

This clone was seen a single time. The rearrangement links TRBV7-2 to TRBJ2-5, with 11 positions matching TRBD2. Germline values: CDR1 SGHTA, CDR2 FQGNSA. The CDR3 extends over 12 amino acids. V gave up 5 bases and J gave up 7 bases; unmatched junction bases: 0. The DNA for the CDR3 is TGTGCCAGCAGCACTAGCGGGGGGACCCAGTACTTC. This translates into CASSTSGGTQYF.

This clone has a single count. The genes are TRBV5-5 and TRBJ2-2; D not resolved. The CDR3 consists of 14 residues. Germline CDR1 is SGHKS and CDR2 is YYEKEE (reference sequence). The V end lost 0 bases, the J end lost 3 bases, and 6 bases lay between the germline ends. CDR3 in amino acids: CASSLVEDTGELFF. The CDR3 DNA follows: TGTGCCAGCAGCTTGGTTGAGGACACCGGGGAGCTGTTTTTT. Supplemented by reference TRBV5-5 and TRBJ2-2, the full variable domain reads DAGVTQSPTHLIKTRGQQVTLRCSPISGHKSVSWYQQVLGQGPQFIFQYYEKEERGRGNFPDRFSARQFPNYSSELNVNALLLGDSALYLCASSLVEDTGELFFGEGSRLTVL.

The rearrangement links TRBV14 to TRBJ2-1; D call uncertain. The CDR3 extends over 12 amino acids. V was clipped by 1 base and J by 9 bases, with 7 bases between them. CDR1 is SGHDN, CDR2 FVKESK, per germline. CDR3 residues: CASSQVPSEQFF. CDR3 nucleotides: TGTGCCAGCAGCCAAGTGCCTAGTGAGCAGTTCTTC. Complete variable domain (other parts from reference TRBV14 and TRBJ2-1): EAGVTQFPSHSVIEKGQTVTLRCDPISGHDNLYWYRRVMGKEIKFLLHFVKESKQDESGMPNNRFLAERTGGTYSTLKVQPAELEDSGVYFCASSQVPSEQFFGPGTRLTVL.

The chain has TRBV5-1 and TRBJ2-1, with 12 positions matching TRBD2. The ends lost 7 bases at V and 8 bases at J; junction bases unmatched: 7. This CDR3 is 14 amino acids long. CDR1 is SGHRS and CDR2 is YFSETQ in the germline V gene. The CDR3 region is CASGRTSGADEQFF. The DNA of the CDR3 is TGCGCCAGCGGTCGGACTAGCGGGGCAGATGAGCAGTTCTTC.

V gene TRBV12-5 combines with J gene TRBJ1-1, with TRBD1 as a possible D gene (5 bases). The CDR3 length is 15 residues. Trimming cost V 5 bases and J 4 bases, with 17 bases left between them. The germline gives CDR1 LGHNT, CDR2 FRNRAP. This chain's CDR3 is CASGINRGLSTEAFF. Here the CDR3 DNA reads TGTGCTAGTGGTATCAATCGGGGGTTGAGCACTGAAGCTTTCTTT.

As DNA, the CDR3 is TGTGCCAGCAGTGAAGGATTGACTAGCTGGAATGAGCAGTTCTTC. Its translation: CASSEGLTSWNEQFF. J is TRBJ2-1 and V is TRBV2; TRBD2 matches at 7 bases. The CDR3 is 15 residues long. The V gene's germline CDR1 is SNHLY and CDR2 FYNNEI. Trimming removed 1 base from V and 7 bases from J; junction bases left unmatched: 7.

The chain has TRBV29-1 and TRBJ1-3; TRBD1 is a possible D gene (6 bases). CDR1 is SQVTM, CDR2 ANQGSEA, per germline. The CDR3 extends over 13 amino acids. Trimming took off 3 bases at V and 4 bases at J, with 10 bases between the two ends. The CDR3 reads CSVDLQGGNTIYF. The DNA of the CDR3 is TGCAGCGTTGATCTGCAGGGGGGAAACACCATATATTTT.

The chain has TRBV19 and TRBJ1-5; weak D call: TRBD1 (6 bases). The germline V gene encodes CDR1 LNHDA and CDR2 SQIVND (reference sequence). Trimming cost V 6 bases and J 5 bases, with 11 bases left between them. The length of the CDR3 is 13 residues. The CDR3 sequence is CASRHRVDQPQHF. DNA for the CDR3: TGTGCCAGTAGACACAGGGTTGATCAGCCCCAGCATTTT.

This chain joins TRBV11-2 and TRBJ1-2; TRBD1 might be the D (5 bases). CDR3 length: 13 residues. Germline V CDR1 and CDR2: SGHAT, FQNNGV. The V and J ends lost 3 bases and 2 bases respectively, with 7 bases between them. This chain's CDR3 is CASSFGQNYGYTF. Here the CDR3 DNA reads TGTGCCAGCAGCTTCGGACAAAACTATGGCTACACCTTC.

This clone is a singleton in its sample. The V and J genes are TRBV18 and TRBJ1-4; the match to TRBD1 covers 8 bases. Germline CDR1 KGHSH, CDR2 LQKENI. Trimming cost V 6 bases and J 4 bases; bases outside gene matches: 10. This CDR3 has 16 amino acids. As DNA, the CDR3 is TGTGCCAGCTCCCCCGACAGGGGCCGGGGTAATGAAAAACTGTTTTTT. It specifies CASSPDRGRGNEKLFF.

The V and J genes are TRBV5-1 and TRBJ2-1; TRBD1 matches at 7 bases. Germline CDR1 reads SGHRS; CDR2 reads YFSETQ. V shed 3 bases and J 0 bases; nucleotides not matched to a gene: 3. CDR3 size: 15 residues. The CDR3 nucleotides are TGCGCCAGCAGCTCGGCAGGGGGCTCCTACAATGAGCAGTTCTTC. Translation: CASSSAGGSYNEQFF.

This rearrangement joins TRBV7-8 to TRBJ1-4; the match to TRBD1 covers 7 bases. Trimming removed 5 bases from V and 10 bases from J; junction bases left unmatched: 13. Germline V lookup: CDR1 SGHVS, CDR2 FQNEAQ. This CDR3 has 15 amino acids. This CDR3 is CASSPSARGQGKLFF. The CDR3 DNA is TGTGCCAGCAGCCCCTCAGCAAGGGGGCAGGGAAAACTGTTTTTT. Complete variable domain (other parts from reference TRBV7-8 and TRBJ1-4): GAGVSQSPRYKVAKRGQDVALRCDPISGHVSLFWYQQALGQGPEFLTYFQNEAQLDKSGLPSDRFFAERPEGSVSTLKIQRTQQEDSAVYLCASSPSARGQGKLFFGSGTQLSVL.